One and the same sample provided the 8 T cell receptor beta chains below, sequenced in a study of cytomegalovirus exposure and HLA in healthy donors. Both 60 Vbeta primers and 13 Jbeta primers went into the PCR. The data were produced by immunoSEQ multiplex PCR, yet TCRdb's version contains in-frame clones alone and is incomplete. The data hold about 160,000 clones, with about four fifths observed a single time. Material for sequencing was PBMCs. The receptors derive from a human donor in good health.

This chain connects TRBV7-8 to TRBJ2-7; D is unresolved. The CDR3 contains 14 residues. CDR1 is SGHVS and CDR2 is FQNEAQ in the germline V gene. Trimming removed 2 bases at V and 0 bases at J, with 8 bases between. CDR3 in DNA: TGTGCCAGCAGCTTACCGGAGAGCTCCTACGAGCAGTACTTC. Protein sequence: CASSLPESSYEQYF.

The chain links TRBV7-9 to TRBJ1-4, with a tentative D call TRBD1 (6 bases). The germline V and J ends were trimmed by 0 bases and 6 bases, with 11 bases remaining between them. The germline CDR1 and CDR2 sequences are SEHNR and FQNEAQ (reference sequence). The CDR3 is made up of 15 amino acids. The CDR3 protein is CASSLASGADEKLFF. In DNA, the CDR3 is TGTGCCAGCAGCTTAGCTTCAGGGGCTGATGAAAAACTGTTTTTT. Supplemented by reference TRBV7-9 and TRBJ1-4, the full variable domain reads DTGVSQNPRHKITKRGQNVTFRCDPISEHNRLYWYRQTLGQGPEFLTYFQNEAQLEKSRLLSDRFSAERPKGSFSTLEIQRTEQGDSAMYLCASSLASGADEKLFFGSGTQLSVL.

This chain connects TRBV18 to TRBJ2-3; possibly TRBD1 for D (5 bases). This CDR3 is 16 amino acids long. V was pared by 0 bases and J by 3 bases, with 13 bases between. Looked up from germline, CDR1 is KGHSH and CDR2 is LQKENI. CDR3 residues: CASSPPWAGRTDTQYF. The DNA of the CDR3 is TGTGCCAGCTCACCACCTTGGGCAGGGCGGACAGATACGCAGTATTTT.

The chain's CDR3 is CASSAGGQGQTEAFF. The CDR3 bases are TGTGCCAGCAGTGCCGGCGGACAGGGACAAACTGAAGCTTTCTTT. The V and J genes are TRBV2 and TRBJ1-1, with 8 bases lining up with TRBD1. Germline V gene data show CDR1 as SNHLY and CDR2 as FYNNEI. V shed 4 bases and J 5 bases; nucleotides not matched to a gene: 9. The CDR3 is 15 amino acids.

The J gene is TRBJ1-1, the V gene TRBV5-4, with 7 bases that match TRBD1. Germline V lookup: CDR1 SGHNT, CDR2 YYREEE (reference sequence). Germline trimming cut 6 bases from V and 5 bases from J; bases unmatched to any gene: 13. The CDR3 covers 15 residues. Here the CDR3 reads CASTSGQESRTEAFF. CDR3 DNA sequence: TGTGCCAGCACCTCTGGACAGGAGAGTAGGACTGAAGCTTTCTTT. Together with reference TRBV5-4 and TRBJ1-1, the CDR3 gives the full variable domain: ETGVTQSPTHLIKTRGQQVTLRCSSQSGHNTVSWYQQALGQGPQFIFQYYREEENGRGNFPPRFSGLQFPNYSSELNVNALELDDSALYLCASTSGQESRTEAFFGQGTRLTVV.

V is TRBV2 and J is TRBJ1-5, with 7 positions matching TRBD1. The CDR3 is made up of 16 amino acids. Germline assignment: CDR1 SNHLY and CDR2 FYNNEI. J was trimmed by 1 base and V by 4 bases; bases with no gene match: 7. The CDR3 bases are TGTGCCAGCAGTGGTCCAGGGGGATGGAGCAATCAGCCCCAGCATTTT. Translating gives CASSGPGGWSNQPQHF.

V and J are TRBV19 and TRBJ1-2; 7 positions match TRBD1. CDR3 length: 14 amino acids. V was pared by 3 bases and J by 2 bases, with 3 bases of the junction left unmatched. CDR1 is LNHDA, CDR2 SQIVND, per germline (reference sequence). The DNA of the CDR3 is TGTGCCAGTAGTATTAGGGACAGAAACTATGGCTACACCTTC. Its translation is CASSIRDRNYGYTF.

This chain joins TRBV4-2 and TRBJ2-1; 7 positions agree with TRBD2. V shed 1 base, J shed 4 bases, and the junction held 4 bases outside the gene matches. The CDR3 runs 15 residues. Germline lookup yields CDR1 LGHNA and CDR2 YNFKEQ. Here the CDR3 reads CASSQGDYQYNEQFF. In nucleotides, the CDR3 is TGTGCCAGCAGCCAAGGGGACTATCAATACAATGAGCAGTTCTTC.